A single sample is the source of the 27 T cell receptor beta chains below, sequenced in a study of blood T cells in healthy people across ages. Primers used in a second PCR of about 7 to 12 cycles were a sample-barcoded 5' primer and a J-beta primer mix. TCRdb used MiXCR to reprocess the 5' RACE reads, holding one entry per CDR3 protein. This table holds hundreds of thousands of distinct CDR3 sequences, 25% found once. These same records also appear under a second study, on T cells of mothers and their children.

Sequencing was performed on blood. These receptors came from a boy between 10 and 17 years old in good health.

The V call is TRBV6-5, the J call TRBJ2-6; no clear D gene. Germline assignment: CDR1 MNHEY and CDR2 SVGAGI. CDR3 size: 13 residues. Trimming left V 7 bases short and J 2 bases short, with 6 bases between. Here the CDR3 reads CASKYPGANVLTF. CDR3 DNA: TGTGCCAGCAAATACCCTGGGGCCAACGTCCTGACTTTC.

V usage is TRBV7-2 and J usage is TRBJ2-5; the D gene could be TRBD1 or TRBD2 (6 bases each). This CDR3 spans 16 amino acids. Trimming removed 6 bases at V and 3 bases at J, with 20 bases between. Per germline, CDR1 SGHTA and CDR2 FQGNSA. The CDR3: CASRLRGASAKETQYF. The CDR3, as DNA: TGTGCCAGCAGGCTGAGGGGGGCTAGCGCTAAAGAGACCCAGTACTTC.

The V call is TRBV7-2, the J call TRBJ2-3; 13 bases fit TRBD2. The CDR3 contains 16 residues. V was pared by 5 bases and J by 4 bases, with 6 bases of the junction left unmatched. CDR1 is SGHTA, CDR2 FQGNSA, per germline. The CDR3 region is CASSLTSGGVPDTQYF. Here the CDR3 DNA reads TGTGCCAGCAGCCTAACTAGCGGGGGGGTACCAGATACGCAGTATTTT. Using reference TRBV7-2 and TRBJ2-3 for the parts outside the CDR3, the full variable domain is GAGVSQSPSNKVTEKGKDVELRCDPISGHTALYWYRQSLGQGLEFLIYFQGNSAPDKSGLPSDRFSAERTGGSVSTLTIQRTQQEDSAVYLCASSLTSGGVPDTQYFGPGTRLTVL.

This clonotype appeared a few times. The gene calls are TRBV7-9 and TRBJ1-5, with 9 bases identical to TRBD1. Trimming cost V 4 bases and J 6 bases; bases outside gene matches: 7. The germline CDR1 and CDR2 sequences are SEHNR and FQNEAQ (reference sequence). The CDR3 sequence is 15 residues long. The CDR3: CASSSGQGGIQPQHF. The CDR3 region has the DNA TGTGCCAGCAGCTCGGGACAGGGTGGTATTCAGCCCCAGCATTTT.

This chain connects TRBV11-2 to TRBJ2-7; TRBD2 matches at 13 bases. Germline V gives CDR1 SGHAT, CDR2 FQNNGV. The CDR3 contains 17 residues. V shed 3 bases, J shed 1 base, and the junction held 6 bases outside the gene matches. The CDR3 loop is CASSFGLAGEPSYEQYF. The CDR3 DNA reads TGTGCCAGCAGCTTCGGACTAGCGGGAGAACCATCCTACGAGCAGTACTTC.

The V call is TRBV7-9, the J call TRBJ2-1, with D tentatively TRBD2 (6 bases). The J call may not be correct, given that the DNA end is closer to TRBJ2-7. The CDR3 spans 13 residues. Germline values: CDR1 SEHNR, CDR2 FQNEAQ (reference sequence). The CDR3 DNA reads TGTGCCAGCTGCTCTGCGGGAAGTTACGAGCAGTACTTC. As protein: CASCSAGSYEQYF.

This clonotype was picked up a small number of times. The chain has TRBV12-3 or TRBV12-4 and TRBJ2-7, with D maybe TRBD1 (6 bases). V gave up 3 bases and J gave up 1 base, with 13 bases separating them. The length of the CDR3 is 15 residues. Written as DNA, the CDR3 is TGTGCCAGCAGTTTTGCAGGGGAACGGTCCTACGAGCAGTACTTC. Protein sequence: CASSFAGERSYEQYF.

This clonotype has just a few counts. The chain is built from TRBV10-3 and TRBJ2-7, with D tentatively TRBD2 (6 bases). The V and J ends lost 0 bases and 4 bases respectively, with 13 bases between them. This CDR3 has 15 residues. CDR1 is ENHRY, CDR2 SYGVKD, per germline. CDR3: CAISESSPGEYEQYF. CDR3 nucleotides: TGTGCCATCAGTGAGTCGAGTCCGGGAGAATACGAGCAGTACTTC.

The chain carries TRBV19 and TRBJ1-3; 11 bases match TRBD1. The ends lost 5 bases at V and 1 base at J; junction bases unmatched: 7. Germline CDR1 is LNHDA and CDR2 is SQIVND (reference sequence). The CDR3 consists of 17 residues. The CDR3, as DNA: TGTGCCAGTAGTTTCTTGGGACAGGGGGTTTCTGGAAACACCATATATTTT. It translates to CASSFLGQGVSGNTIYF.

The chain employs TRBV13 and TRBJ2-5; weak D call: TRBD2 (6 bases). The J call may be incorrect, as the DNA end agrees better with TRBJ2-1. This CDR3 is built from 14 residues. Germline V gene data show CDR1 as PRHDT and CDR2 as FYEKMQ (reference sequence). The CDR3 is CASSLHPAGYEQFF. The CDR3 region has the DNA TGTGCCAGCAGCCTACACCCAGCGGGTTATGAGCAGTTCTTC.

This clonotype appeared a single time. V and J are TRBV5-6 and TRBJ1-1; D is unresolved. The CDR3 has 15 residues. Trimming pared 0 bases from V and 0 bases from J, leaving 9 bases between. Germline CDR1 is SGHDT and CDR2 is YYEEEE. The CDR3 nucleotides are TGTGCCAGCAGCTTGGTTAGTCTCATGAACACTGAAGCTTTCTTT. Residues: CASSLVSLMNTEAFF.

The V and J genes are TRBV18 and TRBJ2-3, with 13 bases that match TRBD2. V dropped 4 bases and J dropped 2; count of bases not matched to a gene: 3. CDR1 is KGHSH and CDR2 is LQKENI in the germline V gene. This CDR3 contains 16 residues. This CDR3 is CASSRGLAGVTDTQYF. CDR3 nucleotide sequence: TGTGCCAGCTCACGCGGACTAGCGGGGGTCACAGATACGCAGTATTTT.

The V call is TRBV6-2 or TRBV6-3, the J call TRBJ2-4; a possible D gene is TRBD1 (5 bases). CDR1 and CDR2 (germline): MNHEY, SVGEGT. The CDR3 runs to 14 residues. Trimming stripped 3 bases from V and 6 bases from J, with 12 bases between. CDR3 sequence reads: CASSYSSGPNIQYF. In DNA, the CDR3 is TGTGCCAGCAGTTATTCCTCAGGGCCAAACATTCAGTACTTC.

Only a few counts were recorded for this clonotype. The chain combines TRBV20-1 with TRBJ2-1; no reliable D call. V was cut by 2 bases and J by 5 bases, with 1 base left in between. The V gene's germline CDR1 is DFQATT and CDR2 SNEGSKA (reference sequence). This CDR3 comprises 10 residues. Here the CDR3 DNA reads TGCAGTGCTAGAAACAATGAGCAGTTCTTC. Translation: CSARNNEQFF.

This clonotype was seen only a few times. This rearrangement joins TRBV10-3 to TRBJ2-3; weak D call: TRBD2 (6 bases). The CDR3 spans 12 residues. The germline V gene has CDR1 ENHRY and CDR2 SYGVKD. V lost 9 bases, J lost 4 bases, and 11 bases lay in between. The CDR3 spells CAMGLPADTQYF. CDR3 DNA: TGTGCCATGGGACTTCCCGCAGATACGCAGTATTTT.

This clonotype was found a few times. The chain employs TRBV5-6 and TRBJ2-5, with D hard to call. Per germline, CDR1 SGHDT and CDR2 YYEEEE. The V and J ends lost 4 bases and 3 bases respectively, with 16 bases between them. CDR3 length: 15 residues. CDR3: CASSTTALKEETQYF. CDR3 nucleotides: TGTGCCAGCAGCACCACAGCGTTAAAGGAAGAGACCCAGTACTTC.

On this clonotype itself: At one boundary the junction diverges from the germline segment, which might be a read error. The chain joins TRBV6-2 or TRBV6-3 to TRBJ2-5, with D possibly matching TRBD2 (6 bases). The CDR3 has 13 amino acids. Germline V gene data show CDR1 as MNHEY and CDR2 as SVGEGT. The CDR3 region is CASSYGREETQHF. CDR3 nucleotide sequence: TGTGCCAGCAGTTACGGGCGGGAAGAGACCCAGCACTTC.

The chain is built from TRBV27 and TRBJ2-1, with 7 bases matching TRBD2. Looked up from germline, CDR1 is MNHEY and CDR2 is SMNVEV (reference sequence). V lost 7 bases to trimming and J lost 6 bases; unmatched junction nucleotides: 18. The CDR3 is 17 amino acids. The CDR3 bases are TGTGCCAGCAAGTTAGTTAGGACGAGCGGGGACGGCAATGAGCAGTTCTTC. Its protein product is CASKLVRTSGDGNEQFF.

The CDR3 DNA reads TGTGCCAGCAGTTCAGGGTCTAGCGGGAAAACAGATACGCAGTATTTT. The encoded protein is CASSSGSSGKTDTQYF. The J gene is TRBJ2-3, the V gene TRBV12-3 or TRBV12-4; 9 bases map to TRBD2. The CDR3 length is 16 residues. J lost 3 bases, V lost 4 bases, and 8 bases had no gene match.

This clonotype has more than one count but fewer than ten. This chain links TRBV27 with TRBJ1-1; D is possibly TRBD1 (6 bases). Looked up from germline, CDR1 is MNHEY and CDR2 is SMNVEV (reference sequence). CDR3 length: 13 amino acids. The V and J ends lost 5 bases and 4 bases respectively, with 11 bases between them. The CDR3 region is CASSADRFTEAFF. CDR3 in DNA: TGTGCCAGCAGTGCTGACAGGTTCACTGAAGCTTTCTTT.

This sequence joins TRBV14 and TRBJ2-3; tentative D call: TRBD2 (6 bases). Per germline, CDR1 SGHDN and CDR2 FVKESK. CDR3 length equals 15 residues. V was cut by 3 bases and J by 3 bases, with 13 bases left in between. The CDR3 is CASSHGTLETDTQYF. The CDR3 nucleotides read TGTGCCAGCAGCCACGGGACTCTGGAAACAGATACGCAGTATTTT.

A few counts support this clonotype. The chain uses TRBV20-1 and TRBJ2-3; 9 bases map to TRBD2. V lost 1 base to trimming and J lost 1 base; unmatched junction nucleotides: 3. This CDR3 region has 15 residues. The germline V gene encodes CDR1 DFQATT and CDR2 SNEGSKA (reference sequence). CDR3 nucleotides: TGCAGTGCTAGAGCGACTAGCGGAGGCACAGATACGCAGTATTTT. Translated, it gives CSARATSGGTDTQYF.

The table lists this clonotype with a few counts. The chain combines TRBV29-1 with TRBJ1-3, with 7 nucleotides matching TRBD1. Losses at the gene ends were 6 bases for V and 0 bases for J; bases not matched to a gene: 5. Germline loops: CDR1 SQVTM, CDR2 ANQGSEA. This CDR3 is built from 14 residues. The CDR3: CSVEGDSSGNTIYF. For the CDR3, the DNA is TGCAGCGTCGAGGGGGACAGCTCTGGAAACACCATATATTTT.

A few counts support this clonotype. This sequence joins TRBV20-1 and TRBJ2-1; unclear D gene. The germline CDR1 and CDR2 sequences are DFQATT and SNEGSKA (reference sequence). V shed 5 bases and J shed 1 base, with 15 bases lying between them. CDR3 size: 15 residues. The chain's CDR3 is CSAVTGSGSYNEQFF. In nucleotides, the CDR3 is TGCAGTGCTGTGACTGGCTCCGGATCCTACAATGAGCAGTTCTTC.

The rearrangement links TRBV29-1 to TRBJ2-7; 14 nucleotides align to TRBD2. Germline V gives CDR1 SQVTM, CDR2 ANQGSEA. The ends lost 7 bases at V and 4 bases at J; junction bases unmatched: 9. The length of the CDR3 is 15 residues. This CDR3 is CSAAGLAGVPYEQYF. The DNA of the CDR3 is TGCAGCGCAGCGGGACTAGCGGGAGTACCTTACGAGCAGTACTTC.

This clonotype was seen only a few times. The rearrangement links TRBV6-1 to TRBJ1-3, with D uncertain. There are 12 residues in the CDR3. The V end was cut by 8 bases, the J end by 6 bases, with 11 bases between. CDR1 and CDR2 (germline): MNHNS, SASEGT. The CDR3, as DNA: TGTGCCAGCCGACCAGGAGTAAACACCATATATTTT. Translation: CASRPGVNTIYF.

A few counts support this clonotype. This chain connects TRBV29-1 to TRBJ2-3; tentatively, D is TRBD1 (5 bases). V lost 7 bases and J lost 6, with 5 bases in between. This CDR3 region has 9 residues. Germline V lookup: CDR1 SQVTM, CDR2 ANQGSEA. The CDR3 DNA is TGCAGCGAGGGGGATACGCAGTATTTT. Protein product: CSEGDTQYF.